This T cell receptor beta chain came from a study of T-cell memory formation after mild COVID-19. General observations from the study: Shrinking CD4+ clones resided mostly in CM and EM, and CD8+ ones in EMRA. Clones from the second wave (peaking day 37) had unconfirmed SARS-CoV-2 specificity. The study found balanced CD4/CD8 in clones contracting day 15 to 85 and a CD4+ lean in later expanders. Some SARS-CoV-2-responding clones were already detected in memory before infection.

In the case of this clonotype: Its antigen remains unidentified.

TCRdb passed the 5' RACE reads through MiXCR, listing each CDR3 protein once. In the table there are almost 550,000 distinct CDR3 sequences, roughly 22% of which are singletons. Germline CDR1 is LNHNV and CDR2 is YYDKDF (reference sequence). The CDR3 totals 17 residues. V lost 5 bases to trimming and J lost 2 bases, with 20 bases between them. This chain uses TRBV15 with TRBJ2-3; a weak D match, TRBD2 (6 bases). The clonotype was recovered from an adult woman who had mild COVID-19 (a few samples of this study predate the infection). Cell type and time point are not known. The sequenced material came from PBMCs or a T cell subset sorted from them (not recorded which). The CDR3: CATSSGKLALLTDTQYF. In DNA form, the CDR3 reads TGTGCCACCAGCTCAGGAAAACTAGCCCTCCTCACAGATACGCAGTATTTT.